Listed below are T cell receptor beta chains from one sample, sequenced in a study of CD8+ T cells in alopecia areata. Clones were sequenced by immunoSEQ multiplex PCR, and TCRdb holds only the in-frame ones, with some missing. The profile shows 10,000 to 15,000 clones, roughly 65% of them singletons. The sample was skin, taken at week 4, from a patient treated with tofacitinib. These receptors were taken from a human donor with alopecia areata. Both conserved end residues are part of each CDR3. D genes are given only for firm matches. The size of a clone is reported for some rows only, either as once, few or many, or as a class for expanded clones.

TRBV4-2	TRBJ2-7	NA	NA	TGTGCCAGCAGCTTAGGCGGGGGCCGCTCCTACGAGCAGTACTTC	CASSLGGGRSYEQYF
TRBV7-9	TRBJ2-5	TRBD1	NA	TGTGCCAGCTCGCTAGACAGGGGCTTCCAAGAGACCCAGTACTTC	CASSLDRGFQETQYF
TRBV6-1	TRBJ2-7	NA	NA	TGTGCCAGCAACCCGACAGGAGCATGGGGTTACGAGCAGTACTTC	CASNPTGAWGYEQYF
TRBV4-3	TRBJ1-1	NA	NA	TGCGCCAGCAGCCAATCTTACAGGTTGGGGACTGAAGCTTTCTTT	CASSQSYRLGTEAFF
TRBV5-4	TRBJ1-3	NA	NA	TGTGCCAGCAGCGCCGGTTGGCACTCTGGAAACACCATATATTTT	CASSAGWHSGNTIYF
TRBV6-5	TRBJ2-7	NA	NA	TGTGCCAGCAGTTACACTTCAGGGTCCGACGAGCAGTACTTC	CASSYTSGSDEQYF
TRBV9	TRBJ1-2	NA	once	TGTGCCAGCAGCGTAGTTACTAACTATGGCTACACCTTC	CASSVVTNYGYTF
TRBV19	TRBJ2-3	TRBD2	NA	TGTGCCAGTAGTAGAACTAGCGGGGGGTTCGATACGCAGTATTTT	CASSRTSGGFDTQYF
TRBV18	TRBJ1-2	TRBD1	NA	TGTGCCAGCTCACCGGGACAGAACTATGGCTACACCTTC	CASSPGQNYGYTF
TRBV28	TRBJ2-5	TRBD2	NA	TGTGCCAGCAGTTTAGAAGGGGGACTAGCAGGAGAGACCCAGTACTTC	CASSLEGGLAGETQYF
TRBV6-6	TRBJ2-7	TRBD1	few	TGTGCCAGCAGTTACGGACAGGGGAGCTCCTACGAGCAGTACTTC	CASSYGQGSSYEQYF
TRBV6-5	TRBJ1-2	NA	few	TGTGCCAGCAGTTACTCGAAGAGGGTAAATGGCTACACCTTC	CASSYSKRVNGYTF
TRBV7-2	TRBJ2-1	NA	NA	TGTGCCAGCAGCCGAAGGGGCAATGAGCAGTTCTTC	CASSRRGNEQFF
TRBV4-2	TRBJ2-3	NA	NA	TGTGCCAGCAGCCAAGTACGGCTAGCTGGGGTAGATACGCAGTATTTT	CASSQVRLAGVDTQYF
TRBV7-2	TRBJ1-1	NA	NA	TGTGCCAGCAGCTTAGCGCCGACAGAGGAAGCTTTCTTT	CASSLAPTEEAFF
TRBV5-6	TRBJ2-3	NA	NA	TGTGCCAGCAGCTTGGCCGGACTCCACACAGATACGCAGTATTTT	CASSLAGLHTDTQYF
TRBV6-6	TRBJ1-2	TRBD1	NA	TGTGCCAGCAGTTACACCCAGGGGGCAAGATATGGCTACACCTTC	CASSYTQGARYGYTF
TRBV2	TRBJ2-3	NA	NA	TGTGCCAGCAGTGAGATGTCAGATACGCAGTATTTT	CASSEMSDTQYF
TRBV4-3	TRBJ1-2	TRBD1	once	TGCGCCAGCAGCCAAGATCCACCCGGACAGGGCAACTATGGCTACACCTTC	CASSQDPPGQGNYGYTF
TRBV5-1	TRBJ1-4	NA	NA	TGCGCCAGCAGCTTGGGCGAGCTACCAACTAATGAAAAACTGTTTTTT	CASSLGELPTNEKLFF
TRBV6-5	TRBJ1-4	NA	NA	TGTGCCAGCAGCGATGGACTTCCAGGAGAAAAACTGTTTTTT	CASSDGLPGEKLFF
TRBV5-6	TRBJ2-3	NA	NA	TGTGCCAGCAGCTTGGGGGGCCACACAGATACGCAGTATTTT	CASSLGGHTDTQYF
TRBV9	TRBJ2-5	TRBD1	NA	TGTGCCAGCAGCGTTACAGGGGCCTCCTTCCAAGAGACCCAGTACTTC	CASSVTGASFQETQYF
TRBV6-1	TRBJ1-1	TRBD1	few	TGTGCCAGCAGCCAAATTCCAGGGGGATGGACTGAAGCTTTCTTT	CASSQIPGGWTEAFF
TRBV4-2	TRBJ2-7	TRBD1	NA	TGTGCCAGCAGTCAAGACAGGGGGCTAACCTACGAGCAGTACTTC	CASSQDRGLTYEQYF
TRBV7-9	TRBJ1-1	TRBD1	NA	TGTGCCAGCAGCTTTGAGGGGGCGAGGACTGAAGCTTTCTTT	CASSFEGARTEAFF
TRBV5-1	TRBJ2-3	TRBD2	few	TGCGCCAGCAGCCTGGGACTAGACACAGATACGCAGTATTTT	CASSLGLDTDTQYF
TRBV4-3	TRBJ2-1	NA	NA	TGCGCCAGCAGCCAAGGGGTAGGGAGAGGGAGGAATGAGCAGTTCTTC	CASSQGVGRGRNEQFF
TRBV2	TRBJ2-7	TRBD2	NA	TGTGCCAGCAGTGAAGGACTAGCGGGGACCTCCTACGAGCAGTACTTC	CASSEGLAGTSYEQYF